These T cell receptor beta chains were read from a single sample in a study of PD-1 blockade in mismatch repair-deficient tumors. The protocol was immunoSEQ multiplex PCR, while the TCRdb copy is restricted to in-frame clones and leaves out a portion. The sample lists some 45,000 clones; over 75% were seen once. The sequenced sample was PBMCs, obtained before pembrolizumab treatment. The source is an adult with mismatch repair-deficient cancer. CDR3s include the opening cysteine and the closing phenylalanine or tryptophan. The D gene is left open where the match is weak. Rows give clone size only sometimes, using once, few, many, or a class for an expanded clone.

v_gene	abundance	d_gene	j_gene	CDR3nt	CDR3aa
TRBV18	once	TRBD1	TRBJ2-2	TGTGCCAGCTCGTCCGGGACAGGTGGCACCGGGGAGCTGTTTTTT	CASSSGTGGTGELFF
TRBV27	-	-	TRBJ2-3	TGTGCCAGCAGTTTAGGCGGGACTAGCACAGATACGCAGTATTTT	CASSLGGTSTDTQYF
TRBV6-5	-	-	TRBJ2-2	TGTGCCAGCAGTTACTCGATGGCGACCGGGGAGCTGTTTTTT	CASSYSMATGELFF
TRBV27	once	TRBD2	TRBJ2-7	TGTGCCAGCACCCTCGAAGGGACTAGCGGGAGATTCAACGAGCAGTACTTC	CASTLEGTSGRFNEQYF
TRBV7-9	-	TRBD2	TRBJ2-1	TGTGCCAGCAGCCGCTTGGGACTAGCGGGAGCGTATGAGCAGTTCTTC	CASSRLGLAGAYEQFF
TRBV6-5	-	-	TRBJ2-7	TGTGCCAGCAGTGACTTCGTGGGGAGGTGGGAAGAGCAGTACTTC	CASSDFVGRWEEQYF
TRBV7-3	-	-	TRBJ2-3	TGTGCCAGCAGCAAACCCTTCACAGATACGCAGTATTTT	CASSKPFTDTQYF
TRBV6-1	-	-	TRBJ1-2	TGTGCCAGCAGTGTAGACTCAGGGCGCGGCTACACCTTC	CASSVDSGRGYTF
TRBV5-1	-	-	TRBJ1-2	TGCGCCAGCTCCCAAGGGGGTTATGGCTACACCTTC	CASSQGGYGYTF
TRBV27	large	-	TRBJ1-5	TGTGCCAGCAGGGCCCAGAGTAGCAATCAGCCCCAGCATTTT	CASRAQSSNQPQHF
TRBV9	-	-	TRBJ1-2	TGTGCCAGCAGTGGCATCGGGAGGGGAGGCAACTATGGCTACACCTTC	CASSGIGRGGNYGYTF
TRBV4-1	-	-	TRBJ1-1	TGCGCCAGCAGCCAAGACCGGAACACTGAAGCTTTCTTT	CASSQDRNTEAFF
TRBV11-2	-	-	TRBJ1-1	TGTGCCAGCAGCCGTTCATCCACGAACACTGAAGCTTTCTTT	CASSRSSTNTEAFF
TRBV5-1	few	-	TRBJ2-2	TGCGCCAGCAGCCCCGACGGCGGATATAACACCGGGGAGCTGTTTTTT	CASSPDGGYNTGELFF
TRBV2	-	TRBD1	TRBJ2-7	TGTGCCAGCAGTCGACAGGGTTCAGGCTACGAGCAGTACTTC	CASSRQGSGYEQYF
TRBV30	-	-	TRBJ2-1	TGTGCCTGGAGTGTACACGAGACAGAGCAGTTCTTC	CAWSVHETEQFF
TRBV5-1	-	-	TRBJ2-7	TGCGCCAGCAGCCCTGGGACGAAGAGCTCCTACGAGCAGTACTTC	CASSPGTKSSYEQYF
TRBV6-6	few	-	TRBJ2-7	TGTGCCAGCAGAAACTACGAGCAGTACTTC	CASRNYEQYF
TRBV5-6	-	-	TRBJ2-7	TGTGCCAGCAGCCTGTTTGCCCAGAACTACGAGCAGTACTTC	CASSLFAQNYEQYF
TRBV19	few	-	TRBJ2-2	TGTGCCAGTAGTCTACCCTTTGGGCGAGCAGGGGAGCTGTTTTTT	CASSLPFGRAGELFF
TRBV5-1	-	-	TRBJ2-2	TGCGCCAGCAGCTTGGCCAGTAGTTCGTCCGGGGAGCTGTTTTTT	CASSLASSSSGELFF
TRBV27	-	TRBD1	TRBJ1-4	TGTGCCAGCAAGACAGGGGGCGTTTCTGAAAAACTGTTTTTT	CASKTGGVSEKLFF
TRBV9	-	-	TRBJ1-4	TGTGCCAGCAGCGCCGGTTGGGCAACTAATGAAAAACTGTTTTTT	CASSAGWATNEKLFF
TRBV7-9	-	-	TRBJ2-7	TGTGCCAGCAGCAAAACGACCTACGAGCAGTACTTC	CASSKTTYEQYF
TRBV5-8	-	TRBD1	TRBJ1-5	TGTGCCAGCAGCGACTTGGGACAGGGGGAAGATCAGCCCCAGCATTTT	CASSDLGQGEDQPQHF
TRBV5-4	-	-	TRBJ1-1	TGTGCCAGCAGCTTTGGAGGTAGGAATTGGATCTTT	CASSFGGRNWIF
TRBV6-5	-	-	TRBJ2-5	TGTGCCAGCAGCGTCAAAGAGACCCAGTACTTC	CASSVKETQYF
TRBV7-8	once	TRBD2	TRBJ2-3	TGTGCCAGCAGCTTCATGGGCGGGAGGTCCACAGATACGCAGTATTTT	CASSFMGGRSTDTQYF
TRBV9	-	TRBD1	TRBJ1-1	TGTGCCAGCAGCGCGGGGACAGGGGGCACTGAAGCTTTCTTT	CASSAGTGGTEAFF
TRBV5-1	-	-	TRBJ2-1	TGCGCCAGCAGCTTGAGGGACACTTACAATGAGCAGTTCTTC	CASSLRDTYNEQFF
TRBV7-2	few	-	TRBJ1-2	TGTGCCAGCAGCTTAGGGACAGTTTATGGCTACACCTTC	CASSLGTVYGYTF
TRBV6-1	-	TRBD1	TRBJ1-2	TGTGCCAGCAAGTTGGACAGGGGCTATGGCTACACCTTC	CASKLDRGYGYTF
TRBV7-3	-	-	TRBJ2-1	TGTGCCAGCAGCACCCCCGGGTTGACCTACAATGAGCAGTTCTTC	CASSTPGLTYNEQFF
TRBV7-9	-	-	TRBJ2-5	TGTGCCAGCAGCCAAGATAGGGACGGCGCAGGGACCCAGTACTTC	CASSQDRDGAGTQYF
TRBV15	once	-	TRBJ1-1	TGTGCCACCAGCAGAGATCCAAACACTGAAGCTTTCTTT	CATSRDPNTEAFF
TRBV13	-	-	TRBJ2-1	TGTGCCAGCAGCTTAGGAGGCAGGTGGCATGAGCAGTTCTTC	CASSLGGRWHEQFF
TRBV6-6	-	-	TRBJ1-1	TGTGCCAGCAGCTGGGGGGGGAACACTGAAGCTTTCTTT	CASSWGGNTEAFF
TRBV29-1	-	TRBD1	TRBJ2-5	TGCAGCGTTGCTCAGACAGGGGGCAAAGAGACCCAGTACTTC	CSVAQTGGKETQYF
TRBV14	-	-	TRBJ2-2	TGTGCCAGCAGCCAAGTCCAAGCGAACACCGGGGAGCTGTTTTTT	CASSQVQANTGELFF
TRBV7-8	-	-	TRBJ1-1	TGTGCCAGCAGCCCAGTGGGGGGTTTGGCTGAAGCTTTCTTT	CASSPVGGLAEAFF
TRBV6-5	once	-	TRBJ1-2	TGTGCCAGCAGAGCGGGAATAAACTATGGCTACACCTTC	CASRAGINYGYTF
TRBV6-1	-	TRBD1	TRBJ2-1	TGTGCCAGCAGACAGGGGGCTTTGGATGAGCAGTTCTTC	CASRQGALDEQFF
TRBV6-5	-	-	TRBJ2-3	TGTGCCAGCAGTTACGGGCTAGGTACGCAGTATTTT	CASSYGLGTQYF
TRBV20-1	-	-	TRBJ2-1	TGCAGTGCTAGTTTGGTTGAGCAGTTCTTC	CSASLVEQFF
TRBV11-3	few	-	TRBJ2-7	TGTGCCAGCAGCCCTACAGGGAACCAGCAGTACTTC	CASSPTGNQQYF
TRBV6-5	-	-	TRBJ1-2	TGTGCCAGCAGTTACTCTTTACAGGGCACCTATGGCTACACCTTC	CASSYSLQGTYGYTF
TRBV5-4	-	TRBD1	TRBJ1-2	TGTGCCAGCAGACCGGGACAGCAAAACTATGGCTACACCTTC	CASRPGQQNYGYTF
TRBV6-5	few	-	TRBJ1-2	TGTGCCAGCAGTTACCACAGCTACTATGGCTACACCTTC	CASSYHSYYGYTF
TRBV7-2	-	-	TRBJ1-5	TGTGCCAGCAGCTTAGACTATCAGCCCCAGCATTTT	CASSLDYQPQHF
TRBV6-6	few	-	TRBJ2-1	TGTGCCAGCAGTTATCCAGCGGGACAGGATGAGCAGTTCTTC	CASSYPAGQDEQFF
TRBV7-3	-	-	TRBJ2-5	TGTGCCAGCAGCGCGCAGGGTGGGGGGCTGGCAGAGACCCAGTACTTC	CASSAQGGGLAETQYF
TRBV11-1	-	-	TRBJ1-4	TGTGCCAGCAGCCCTTTTCGGGGGTCGGAAAAACTGTTTTTT	CASSPFRGSEKLFF
TRBV2	-	-	TRBJ1-1	TGTGCCAGCAGCATAGGATGGAACACTGAAGCTTTCTTT	CASSIGWNTEAFF